The 21 T cell receptor beta chains below come from one sample, sequenced in a study of glioma-infiltrating T cells after dendritic cell vaccination. TCRdb keeps only in-frame clones here, not all; method: immunoSEQ multiplex PCR. This table has tens of thousands of clones, approximately 79% appearing once. This specimen consisted of blood, obtained before dendritic cell vaccination. The receptors come from a human donor with glioblastoma.

V usage is TRBV7-9 and J usage is TRBJ2-7; TRBD1 agrees at 7 bases. The V gene end was trimmed by 5 bases and the J gene end by 3 bases; junction bases not matched to a gene: 10. The CDR3 has 15 amino acids. Germline loops: CDR1 SEHNR, CDR2 FQNEAQ (reference sequence). CDR3 bases: TGTGCCAGCAGCCAGCCGGGACAGCCTATCTACGAGCAGTACTTC. Amino acids: CASSQPGQPIYEQYF. Filled out from reference TRBV7-9 and TRBJ2-7, the complete variable domain reads DTGVSQNPRHKITKRGQNVTFRCDPISEHNRLYWYRQTLGQGPEFLTYFQNEAQLEKSRLLSDRFSAERPKGSFSTLEIQRTEQGDSAMYLCASSQPGQPIYEQYFGPGTRLTVT.

J is TRBJ2-7 and V is TRBV27, with TRBD1 matching over 7 bases. The CDR3 runs to 14 residues. Germline CDR1 is MNHEY and CDR2 is SMNVEV (reference sequence). V shed 5 bases, J shed 0 bases, and the junction held 4 bases outside the gene matches. Here the CDR3 reads CASSPRTGSYEQYF. CDR3 coding DNA: TGTGCCAGCAGTCCTCGGACAGGCTCCTACGAGCAGTACTTC.

The chain recombines TRBV27 with TRBJ1-6; D perhaps matches TRBD1 (5 bases). The CDR3 is made up of 14 amino acids. Trimming stripped 10 bases from V and 6 bases from J, with 16 bases between. Germline V gives CDR1 MNHEY, CDR2 SMNVEV (reference sequence). DNA for the CDR3: TGTGCCACCAGAGGGGAGGCCACTAATTCACCCCTCCACTTT. Its protein product is CATRGEATNSPLHF.

This chain connects TRBV7-9 to TRBJ2-2, with D maybe TRBD1 (6 bases). V lost 5 bases and J lost 7, with 23 bases in between. CDR1 SEHNR and CDR2 FQNEAQ come from the germline V gene (reference sequence). The CDR3 length is 17 residues. The CDR3 protein is CASSPPLAGRGIGELFF. DNA of the CDR3: TGTGCCAGCAGCCCTCCCCTAGCAGGAAGGGGGATCGGGGAGCTGTTTTTT. Variable domain in full (rest from reference TRBV7-9 and TRBJ2-2): DTGVSQNPRHKITKRGQNVTFRCDPISEHNRLYWYRQTLGQGPEFLTYFQNEAQLEKSRLLSDRFSAERPKGSFSTLEIQRTEQGDSAMYLCASSPPLAGRGIGELFFGEGSRLTVL.

This chain connects TRBV11-1 to TRBJ2-7, with 11 nucleotides matching TRBD1. CDR3 length: 16 residues. The germline CDR1 and CDR2 sequences are SGHAT and FQDESV (reference sequence). V lost 2 bases and J lost 7; bases outside the gene matches: 10. The DNA of the CDR3 is TGTGCCAGCAGCTTAACAACCGGACAGGGGGCGCCTGAGCAGTACTTC. Encoded protein: CASSLTTGQGAPEQYF.

This clone was detected a few times. The rearrangement links TRBV19 to TRBJ2-3, with 7 nucleotides matching TRBD1. V shed 5 bases and J 2 bases; nucleotides not matched to a gene: 10. The CDR3 has 16 residues. Germline V gene lookup returns CDR1 LNHDA and CDR2 SQIVND (reference sequence). The CDR3 nucleotides read TGTGCCAGTAGTGCTACAGGGGCGAAGATCACAGATACGCAGTATTTT. Translation: CASSATGAKITDTQYF.

J is TRBJ2-7 and V is TRBV6-5; 8 nucleotides match TRBD1. Germline assignment: CDR1 MNHEY and CDR2 SVGAGI. Trimming removed 4 bases from V and 3 bases from J; junction bases left unmatched: 8. The length of the CDR3 is 15 residues. Here the CDR3 DNA reads TGTGCCAGCAGTTTACTTACAGGGGGATACTACGAGCAGTACTTC. It codes for CASSLLTGGYYEQYF.

This clone was counted only a few times. The rearrangement uses TRBV5-1 and TRBJ2-7, with D unclear. Germline V gene data show CDR1 as SGHRS and CDR2 as YFSETQ. V was trimmed by 1 base and J by 5 bases, leaving 10 bases between them. CDR3 length: 13 residues. In nucleotides, the CDR3 is TGCGCCAGCAGCTTGTCGGGTTTGGACGAGCAGTACTTC. It encodes CASSLSGLDEQYF.

CDR3 DNA: TGTGCCAGCAGCTTCGGGGAAGGGTATTATGGCTACACCTTC. This sequence encodes CASSFGEGYYGYTF. The V and J genes are TRBV11-2 and TRBJ1-2; no definite D call. This CDR3 contains 14 residues. In germline, CDR1 is SGHAT, CDR2 FQNNGV. Trimming cost V 3 bases and J 5 bases, with 13 bases left between them.

The rearrangement uses TRBV4-2 and TRBJ2-1, with TRBD2 matching over 8 bases. V gave up 0 bases and J gave up 3 bases; unmatched junction bases: 7. The CDR3 runs to 17 residues. CDR1 and CDR2 (germline): LGHNA, YNFKEQ. This CDR3 reads CASSQDSRTSSYNEQFF. DNA of the CDR3: TGTGCCAGCAGCCAAGATTCCCGGACTAGCAGCTACAATGAGCAGTTCTTC.

The chain has TRBV5-4 and TRBJ1-2, with 9 nucleotides matching TRBD1. The germline V gene encodes CDR1 SGHNT and CDR2 YYREEE (reference sequence). Trimming removed 4 bases from V and 3 bases from J; junction bases left unmatched: 4. The CDR3 is made up of 14 amino acids. The CDR3, as DNA: TGTGCCAGCAGCGCGGGACAGGGATACTATGGCTACACCTTC. It yields the protein CASSAGQGYYGYTF.

V usage is TRBV19 and J usage is TRBJ1-4, with 7 bases fitting TRBD1. The length of the CDR3 is 17 residues. The germline V gene has CDR1 LNHDA and CDR2 SQIVND (reference sequence). V lost 5 bases, J lost 0 bases, and 9 bases stayed unmatched. The CDR3 DNA reads TGTGCCAGTAGTCTACGGACAGGACTGTCAACTAATGAAAAACTGTTTTTT. It encodes CASSLRTGLSTNEKLFF.

The genes are TRBV15 and TRBJ1-2; D not certain. This CDR3 spans 14 amino acids. Trimming removed 0 bases at V and 4 bases at J, with 9 bases between. CDR1 LNHNV and CDR2 YYDKDF come from the germline V gene (reference sequence). The CDR3 here is CATSREGFGYGYTF. DNA of the CDR3: TGTGCCACCAGCAGAGAGGGCTTTGGCTATGGCTACACCTTC.

This clone was counted a few times. The chain carries TRBV30 and TRBJ2-1; tentatively, D is TRBD1 (5 bases). Trimming left V 1 base short and J 6 bases short, with 7 bases between. CDR1 GTSNPN and CDR2 SVGIG come from the germline V gene (reference sequence). The CDR3 sequence is 12 residues long. CDR3 nucleotide sequence: TGTGCCTGGAGTGGCCAGGGCAATGAGCAGTTCTTC. Protein product: CAWSGQGNEQFF.

The chain uses TRBV18 and TRBJ2-1; D gene unclear. The CDR3 totals 12 residues. In germline, CDR1 is KGHSH, CDR2 LQKENI. V was pared by 0 bases and J by 11 bases, with 8 bases between. CDR3 loop: CASSPPELKQFF. The CDR3 DNA sequence: TGTGCCAGCTCACCACCGGAGCTAAAGCAGTTCTTC.

This rearrangement joins TRBV6-6 to TRBJ1-1, with D tentatively TRBD1 (6 bases). Per the germline V gene, CDR1 is MNHNY and CDR2 is SVGAGI (reference sequence). V was pared by 6 bases and J by 4 bases, with 12 bases between. The CDR3 spans 13 residues. CDR3 in amino acids: CASSSQGVTEAFF. CDR3 DNA sequence: TGTGCCAGCAGCTCACAGGGAGTCACTGAAGCTTTCTTT.

In this sample, this clone turned up a few times. The chain links TRBV30 to TRBJ2-7, with D unresolved. This CDR3 contains 12 residues. The V gene's germline CDR1 is GTSNPN and CDR2 SVGIG (reference sequence). V lost 0 bases to trimming and J lost 7 bases, with 10 bases between them. CDR3 region: CAWSVAVSEQYF. The CDR3 coding sequence is TGTGCCTGGAGTGTGGCGGTCTCTGAGCAGTACTTC.

The chain combines TRBV29-1 with TRBJ1-1; TRBD1 matches at 8 bases. The CDR3 extends over 13 amino acids. The germline V gene has CDR1 SQVTM and CDR2 ANQGSEA. V lost 7 bases and J lost 3; bases outside the gene matches: 7. The chain's CDR3 is CSADDRGYTEAFF. The CDR3 nucleotides read TGCAGCGCTGATGACAGGGGTTACACTGAAGCTTTCTTT.

This clone occurred a few times. This sequence joins TRBV27 and TRBJ2-7, with TRBD1 matching over 9 bases. The CDR3 spans 14 residues. V was clipped by 8 bases and J by 3 bases; unmatched bases: 8. CDR1 is MNHEY, CDR2 SMNVEV, per germline (reference sequence). This CDR3 is CASSYRGRFYEQYF. The DNA for the CDR3 is TGTGCCAGCTCCTACAGGGGGCGCTTCTACGAGCAGTACTTC.

The chain combines TRBV15 with TRBJ2-3; D is possibly TRBD1 (5 bases). The V end lost 3 bases, the J end lost 2 bases, and 15 bases lay between the germline ends. The germline gives CDR1 LNHNV, CDR2 YYDKDF (reference sequence). The CDR3 consists of 16 residues. CDR3 in DNA: TGTGCCACCAGCAGGGGTTGGGCAGGGAACACAGATACGCAGTATTTT. As protein: CATSRGWAGNTDTQYF.

The chain has TRBV5-1 and TRBJ2-2; 9 positions agree with TRBD2. The V gene end was trimmed by 2 bases and the J gene end by 5 bases; junction bases not matched to a gene: 4. This CDR3 contains 15 residues. The germline V gene encodes CDR1 SGHRS and CDR2 YFSETQ. CDR3 region: CASSFSGSLTGELFF. CDR3 sequence (DNA): TGCGCCAGCAGCTTTAGCGGGAGCCTGACCGGGGAGCTGTTTTTT.